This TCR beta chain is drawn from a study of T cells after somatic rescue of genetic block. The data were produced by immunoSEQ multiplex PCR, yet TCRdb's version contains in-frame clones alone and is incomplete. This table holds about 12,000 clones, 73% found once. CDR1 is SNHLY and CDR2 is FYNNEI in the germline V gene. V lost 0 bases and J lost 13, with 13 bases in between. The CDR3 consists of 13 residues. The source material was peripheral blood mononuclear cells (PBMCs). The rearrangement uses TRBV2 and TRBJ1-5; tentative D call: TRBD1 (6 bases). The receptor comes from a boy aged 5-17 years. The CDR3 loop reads CASSEALGQYQHF. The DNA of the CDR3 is TGTGCCAGCAGTGAAGCCTTAGGACAGTATCAGCATTTT. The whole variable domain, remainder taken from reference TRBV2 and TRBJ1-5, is EPEVTQTPSHQVTQMGQEVILRCVPISNHLYFYWYRQILGQKVEFLVSFYNNEISEKSEIFDDQFSVERPDGSNFTLKIRSTKLEDSAMYFCASSEALGQYQHFGDGTRLSIL.